A single sample gave rise to the 17 T cell receptor beta chains below, sequenced in a study of shared clonotypes between healthy human individuals. Sequencing was performed with immunoSEQ multiplex PCR; in TCRdb, only in-frame clones are kept and a portion is missing. This sample carries about a million clones, approximately 80% of them seen once, and the ten largest clones take about 0.89%. The specimen sequenced was memory CD4+ T cells from PBMCs. Subset specified: CD45RA-negative fraction. The receptors come from a young man in good health. Some clones in this sample may be carry-over from other donors' samples.

The V and J genes are TRBV10-2 and TRBJ1-1; the D is unclear. The V gene lost 4 bases and the J gene lost 6 bases, with 12 bases spanning the gap. This CDR3 spans 13 amino acids. Per germline, CDR1 WSHSY and CDR2 SAAADI. The CDR3 DNA follows: TGCGCCAGCAGTGGGCCAGTGGCTTCTGAAGCTTTCTTT. Residues: CASSGPVASEAFF.

The rearrangement uses TRBV18 and TRBJ2-7; 12 nucleotides line up with TRBD2. The CDR3 length is 17 residues. V was pared by 6 bases and J by 0 bases, with 9 bases of the junction left unmatched. The germline CDR1 and CDR2 sequences are KGHSH and LQKENI. This chain's CDR3 is CASSGGLAGSLSYEQYF. The CDR3 coding sequence is TGTGCCAGCTCCGGAGGACTAGCGGGATCCCTCTCCTACGAGCAGTACTTC.

The gene calls are TRBV9 and TRBJ2-7; D is ambiguous. The CDR3 totals 15 residues. Trimming shortened V by 0 bases and J by 2 bases, and 12 bases separated the two germline ends. Germline CDR1 reads SGDLS; CDR2 reads YYNGEE. For the CDR3, the DNA is TGTGCCAGCAGCGTAGCGCAGTCTGGGCCCTACGAGCAGTACTTC. It translates to CASSVAQSGPYEQYF.

The J gene is TRBJ2-1, the V gene TRBV5-1, with D possibly being TRBD1 or TRBD2 (5 bases each). The length of the CDR3 is 11 residues. Germline V CDR1 and CDR2: SGHRS, YFSETQ. Trimming shortened V by 5 bases and J by 8 bases, and 8 bases separated the two germline ends. The CDR3 here is CASRQDYEQFF. DNA for the CDR3: TGCGCCAGCAGACAGGACTATGAGCAGTTCTTC. The variable domain in full, with the rest retrieved from reference TRBV5-1 and TRBJ2-1, is KAGVTQTPRYLIKTRGQQVTLSCSPISGHRSVSWYQQTPGQGLQFLFEYFSETQRNKGNFPGRFSGRQFSNSRSEMNVSTLELGDSALYLCASRQDYEQFFGPGTRLTVL.

In this sample, this clone turned up a few times. Distinct nucleotide sequences in the sample also encode this CDR3. The chain combines TRBV7-3 with TRBJ1-2; 9 bases align to TRBD1. The ends lost 3 bases at V and 5 bases at J; junction bases unmatched: 1. The germline gives CDR1 SGHTA, CDR2 FQGTGA. The CDR3 extends over 13 amino acids. The CDR3 spells CASSLGQGYGYTF. The CDR3 region has the DNA TGTGCCAGCAGCTTGGGACAGGGATATGGCTACACCTTC.

This clone was seen only once. The chain joins TRBV4-3 to TRBJ2-2; tentative D call: TRBD2 (6 bases). Trimming cost V 2 bases and J 1 base, with 11 bases left between them. The CDR3 extends over 16 amino acids. Germline V gene sequence: CDR1 LGHNA, CDR2 YSLEER. The CDR3 DNA is TGCGCCAGCAGCCAACAGAGCGGGTTGAACACCGGGGAGCTGTTTTTT. As protein: CASSQQSGLNTGELFF.

This chain uses TRBV2 with TRBJ2-5, with TRBD1 identical over 10 bases. This CDR3 is 13 amino acids long. V lost 8 bases and J lost 5; bases outside the gene matches: 5. Germline loops: CDR1 SNHLY, CDR2 FYNNEI. The CDR3 reads CASAADRGETQYF. Here the CDR3 DNA reads TGTGCCAGCGCGGCGGACAGGGGGGAGACCCAGTACTTC.

The V and J genes are TRBV7-9 and TRBJ2-5; D remains ambiguous. Germline-derived CDR1 and CDR2 are SEHNR and FQNEAQ (reference sequence). The V gene lost 2 bases and the J gene lost 1 base, with 5 bases spanning the gap. The CDR3 is made up of 13 amino acids. For the CDR3, the DNA is TGTGCCAGCAGCTTAATGGGCCAAGAGACCCAGTACTTC. Its translation is CASSLMGQETQYF.

This clone was recorded only once. The chain carries TRBV6-6 and TRBJ2-1; D possibly corresponds to TRBD2 (6 bases). Trimming removed 3 bases at V and 8 bases at J, with 11 bases between. The germline CDR1 and CDR2 sequences are MNHNY and SVGAGI (reference sequence). The CDR3 spans 13 residues. The CDR3 DNA reads TGTGCCAGCAGTTATCGGGAGTTAGATGAGCAGTTCTTC. Amino acids: CASSYRELDEQFF.

The chain employs TRBV28 and TRBJ1-2; TRBD1 matches 7 bases. Germline-derived CDR1 and CDR2 are MDHEN and SYDVKM. The CDR3 runs to 12 residues. The V gene end was trimmed by 6 bases and the J gene end by 8 bases; junction bases not matched to a gene: 6. In DNA, the CDR3 is TGTGCCAGCAGGCCCACAGGGGTCGGCTACACCTTC. This sequence encodes CASRPTGVGYTF.

This clone was recorded only once. This chain joins TRBV5-4 and TRBJ2-7; a possible D gene is TRBD1 (5 bases). Per germline, CDR1 SGHNT and CDR2 YYREEE (reference sequence). The CDR3 is 16 amino acids. V lost 0 bases to trimming and J lost 5 bases, with 18 bases between them. The CDR3 is CASSLVPGRVGHEQYF. The CDR3 DNA follows: TGTGCCAGCAGCTTGGTGCCCGGCAGGGTGGGCCACGAGCAGTACTTC.

This rearrangement joins TRBV27 to TRBJ2-2; TRBD1 matches at 9 bases. The ends lost 6 bases at V and 2 bases at J; junction bases unmatched: 10. The CDR3 sequence is 17 residues long. Germline CDR1 is MNHEY and CDR2 is SMNVEV (reference sequence). This CDR3 is CASRRGTGTSNTGELFF. In DNA form, the CDR3 reads TGTGCCAGCAGAAGAGGGACAGGGACTTCAAACACCGGGGAGCTGTTTTTT.

This chain uses TRBV5-1 with TRBJ2-5, with TRBD1 identical over 10 bases. This CDR3 has 13 residues. The V gene's germline CDR1 is SGHRS and CDR2 YFSETQ. The V segment lost 3 bases and the J segment 8 bases; nucleotides outside the gene matches: 4. The CDR3 loop reads CASSSGTGDTQYF. The DNA for the CDR3 is TGCGCCAGCAGCTCCGGGACAGGGGATACCCAGTACTTC. Based on the CDR3 plus reference TRBV5-1 and TRBJ2-5, the full variable domain is KAGVTQTPRYLIKTRGQQVTLSCSPISGHRSVSWYQQTPGQGLQFLFEYFSETQRNKGNFPGRFSGRQFSNSRSEMNVSTLELGDSALYLCASSSGTGDTQYFGPGTRLLVL.

This rearrangement joins TRBV4-3 to TRBJ2-5; no firm D call. The V gene lost 1 base and the J gene lost 5 bases, with 8 bases spanning the gap. In germline, CDR1 is LGHNA, CDR2 YSLEER. This CDR3 has 13 residues. Here the CDR3 reads CASSQAARETQYF. As DNA, the CDR3 is TGCGCCAGCAGCCAAGCGGCGCGCGAGACCCAGTACTTC.

V gene TRBV7-9 combines with J gene TRBJ2-3; D not resolved. V lost 5 bases and J 5 bases, leaving 8 bases between the germline ends. CDR1 SEHNR and CDR2 FQNEAQ come from the germline V gene (reference sequence). CDR3 length: 12 residues. The CDR3 sequence is CASSLTVDTQYF. The CDR3 DNA reads as TGTGCCAGCAGCCTAACAGTAGATACGCAGTATTTT. Full variable domain (remainder filled in from reference TRBV7-9 and TRBJ2-3): DTGVSQNPRHKITKRGQNVTFRCDPISEHNRLYWYRQTLGQGPEFLTYFQNEAQLEKSRLLSDRFSAERPKGSFSTLEIQRTEQGDSAMYLCASSLTVDTQYFGPGTRLTVL.

This clone appeared a few times. The V and J genes are TRBV6-6 and TRBJ2-7; D gene unclear. The V and J ends lost 0 bases and 6 bases respectively, with 18 bases between them. CDR3 length equals 16 residues. The germline V gene has CDR1 MNHNY and CDR2 SVGAGI (reference sequence). CDR3 sequence: CASSYSPPTGYPEQYF. CDR3 coding DNA: TGTGCCAGCAGTTACTCTCCCCCCACGGGCTACCCCGAGCAGTACTTC.

This sequence joins TRBV10-2 and TRBJ1-1; D gene ambiguous. The CDR3 sequence is 14 residues long. Germline V gives CDR1 WSHSY, CDR2 SAAADI. V lost 6 bases and J 1 base, leaving 12 bases between the germline ends. The CDR3 coding sequence is TGCGCCAGCAGGTCCTCAGTAGGGAACACTGAAGCTTTCTTT. Its protein is CASRSSVGNTEAFF.